These 15 T cell receptor beta chains originate from one sample sequenced in a study of cytomegalovirus exposure and HLA in healthy donors. PCR was performed using 60 Vbeta and 13 Jbeta primers. Sequencing was performed with immunoSEQ multiplex PCR; in TCRdb, only in-frame clones are kept and a portion is missing. The data hold 150,000 or so clones, with over 65% observed a single time. Material for sequencing was PBMCs. The receptors were sampled from a woman aged 35 to 49 in good health and CMV-seronegative.

This clone came up a few times. The rearrangement uses TRBV4-1 and TRBJ2-7; D is unresolved. The V gene lost 1 base and the J gene lost 1 base, with 8 bases spanning the gap. Germline lookup yields CDR1 MGHRA and CDR2 YSYEKL. The CDR3 covers 14 residues. The CDR3 spells CASSQVTPSYEQYF. DNA for the CDR3: TGCGCCAGCAGCCAAGTAACACCTTCCTACGAGCAGTACTTC.

The J gene is TRBJ2-5, the V gene TRBV5-4; D possibly corresponds to TRBD2 (5 bases). CDR3 length: 14 amino acids. Germline-derived CDR1 and CDR2 are SGHNT and YYREEE (reference sequence). V was shortened by 3 bases and J by 0 bases, with 9 bases between the two germline ends. DNA of the CDR3: TGTGCCAGCAGCTCTAAGAGGGACCAAGAGACCCAGTACTTC. Its translation is CASSSKRDQETQYF.

The chain recombines TRBV28 with TRBJ1-5; 9 nucleotides match TRBD1. The germline CDR1 and CDR2 sequences are MDHEN and SYDVKM. The CDR3 extends over 17 amino acids. V was clipped by 3 bases and J by 6 bases; unmatched bases: 12. The CDR3 region is CASSLAGTGPPSQPQHF. CDR3 in DNA: TGTGCCAGCAGTTTGGCCGGGACAGGGCCACCCAGTCAGCCCCAGCATTTT.

This clone was seen a handful of times. The chain combines TRBV18 with TRBJ1-4, with TRBD1 matching 8 bases. This CDR3 comprises 14 residues. Germline loops: CDR1 KGHSH, CDR2 LQKENI. Trimming removed 6 bases from V and 6 bases from J; junction bases left unmatched: 6. Written as DNA, the CDR3 is TGTGCCAGCTCCCCTGGGACAGGTTATGAAAAACTGTTTTTT. Residues: CASSPGTGYEKLFF.

The rearrangement uses TRBV18 and TRBJ1-4; D might be TRBD1 (6 bases). V was trimmed by 0 bases and J by 4 bases, leaving 15 bases between them. This CDR3 comprises 17 residues. CDR1 is KGHSH, CDR2 LQKENI, per germline. CDR3 DNA: TGTGCCAGCTCACCACCACAAGCAAGGGGGATTAATGAAAAACTGTTTTTT. Protein sequence: CASSPPQARGINEKLFF. Complete variable domain (other parts from reference TRBV18 and TRBJ1-4): NAGVMQNPRHLVRRRGQEARLRCSPMKGHSHVYWYRQLPEEGLKFMVYLQKENIIDESGMPKERFSAEFPKEGPSILRIQQVVRGDSAAYFCASSPPQARGINEKLFFGSGTQLSVL.

V gene TRBV27 combines with J gene TRBJ2-2; D is unclear. CDR1 is MNHEY and CDR2 is SMNVEV in the germline V gene (reference sequence). The CDR3 spans 15 residues. Trimming shortened V by 1 base and J by 2 bases, and 8 bases separated the two germline ends. CDR3 nucleotide sequence: TGTGCCAGCAGTTTATTGACACCAAACACCGGGGAGCTGTTTTTT. Translation: CASSLLTPNTGELFF.

The chain is built from TRBV6-5 and TRBJ2-2, with 7 positions matching TRBD1. Looked up from germline, CDR1 is MNHEY and CDR2 is SVGAGI. This CDR3 region has 14 residues. Germline trimming cut 7 bases from V and 1 base from J; bases unmatched to any gene: 3. CDR3 bases: TGTGCCAGCAAGGACAGGCTGAACACCGGGGAGCTGTTTTTT. It codes for CASKDRLNTGELFF.

The chain uses TRBV6-5 and TRBJ2-7; 8 bases align to TRBD2. Germline CDR1 is MNHEY and CDR2 is SVGAGI. The CDR3 length is 14 residues. V gave up 5 bases and J gave up 5 bases; unmatched junction bases: 8. The CDR3 sequence is CASSTLRGAHEQYF. The DNA for the CDR3 is TGTGCCAGCAGTACGTTGCGGGGGGCCCACGAGCAGTACTTC.

This rearrangement joins TRBV2 to TRBJ1-1; TRBD1 agrees at 10 bases. V was clipped by 7 bases and J by 8 bases; unmatched bases: 13. The CDR3 sequence is 15 residues long. Looked up from germline, CDR1 is SNHLY and CDR2 is FYNNEI. CDR3 loop: CASTDRDRGKWEAFF. The CDR3 nucleotides read TGTGCCAGCACCGACCGGGACAGGGGCAAGTGGGAAGCTTTCTTT.

Only a few counts were recorded for this clone. The chain's CDR3 is CASSGDRGLRDTEAFF. CDR3 sequence (DNA): TGTGCCAGCAGCGGCGACAGGGGGCTTAGGGACACTGAAGCTTTCTTT. V is TRBV9 and J is TRBJ1-1, with 10 nucleotides matching TRBD1. From germline, CDR1 is SGDLS and CDR2 YYNGEE. CDR3 size: 16 residues. The V gene end was trimmed by 3 bases and the J gene end by 3 bases; junction bases not matched to a gene: 8. The full variable domain, its missing parts supplied by reference TRBV9 and TRBJ1-1, is DSGVTQTPKHLITATGQRVTLRCSPRSGDLSVYWYQQSLDQGLQFLIQYYNGEERAKGNILERFSAQQFPDLHSELNLSSLELGDSALYFCASSGDRGLRDTEAFFGQGTRLTVV.

The rearrangement uses TRBV15 and TRBJ1-6; 9 nucleotides match TRBD1. Germline CDR1 LNHNV, CDR2 YYDKDF (reference sequence). The CDR3 covers 16 residues. V gave up 4 bases and J gave up 8 bases; unmatched junction bases: 9. In DNA, the CDR3 is TGTGCCACCAGCACCCTAGTGGGGACAGGGTATTCACCCCTCCACTTT. It translates to CATSTLVGTGYSPLHF.

This clone was counted a single time. V usage is TRBV7-9 and J usage is TRBJ2-2, with D possibly being TRBD2 (5 bases). The germline gives CDR1 SEHNR, CDR2 FQNEAQ (reference sequence). Trimming shortened V by 4 bases and J by 3 bases, and 9 bases separated the two germline ends. The CDR3 contains 14 residues. CDR3 nucleotides: TGTGCCAGCAGCTCGGACTTTTACACCGGGGAGCTGTTTTTT. Translated, it gives CASSSDFYTGELFF.

V usage is TRBV6-5 and J usage is TRBJ2-7, with TRBD1 identical over 7 bases. The CDR3 consists of 14 residues. Germline V gene lookup returns CDR1 MNHEY and CDR2 SVGAGI. The V and J ends lost 3 bases and 5 bases, in that order; junction bases with no gene match: 7. CDR3 protein: CASSYYATGDEQYF. In DNA, the CDR3 is TGTGCCAGCAGTTATTACGCCACAGGGGACGAGCAGTACTTC.

The chain couples TRBV27 to TRBJ1-6; a weak D match, TRBD1 (6 bases). The CDR3 is made up of 16 amino acids. Trimming stripped 6 bases from V and 8 bases from J, with 20 bases between. Germline loops: CDR1 MNHEY, CDR2 SMNVEV (reference sequence). The CDR3 DNA reads TGTGCCAGCAGAACAATAACAGGGTTTGGGGATTCACCCCTCCACTTT. This gives the protein CASRTITGFGDSPLHF.

The V gene is TRBV7-3, the J gene TRBJ2-3, with D maybe TRBD1 (6 bases). CDR3 size: 15 residues. CDR1 and CDR2 from the germline V gene are SGHTA and FQGTGA. Trimming cost V 2 bases and J 2 bases, with 11 bases left between them. CDR3 sequence: CASSLGTKITDTQYF. DNA of the CDR3: TGTGCCAGCAGCTTAGGGACAAAAATCACAGATACGCAGTATTTT.